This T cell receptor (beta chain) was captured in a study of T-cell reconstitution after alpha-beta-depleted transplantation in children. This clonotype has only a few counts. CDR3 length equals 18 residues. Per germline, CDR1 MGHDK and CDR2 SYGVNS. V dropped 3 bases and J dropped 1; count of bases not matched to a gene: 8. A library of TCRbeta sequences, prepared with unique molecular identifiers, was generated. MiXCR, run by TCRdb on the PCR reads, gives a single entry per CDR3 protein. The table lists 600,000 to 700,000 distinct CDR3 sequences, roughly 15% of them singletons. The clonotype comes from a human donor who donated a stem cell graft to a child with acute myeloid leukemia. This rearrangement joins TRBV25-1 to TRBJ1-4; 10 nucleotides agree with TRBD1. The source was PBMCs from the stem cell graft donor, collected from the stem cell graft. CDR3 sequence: CASSDQTGGAGTNEKLFF. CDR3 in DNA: TGTGCCAGCAGTGACCAGACAGGGGGCGCCGGAACTAATGAAAAACTGTTTTTT.